This T cell receptor beta chain stems from a study of T cell changes during pregnancy in multiple sclerosis. Here immunoSEQ multiplex PCR was the method, and the copy in TCRdb shows in-frame clones only, minus some. The table lists about 17,000 clones, around 90% of them singletons. The CDR3 contains 16 residues. Germline CDR1 reads SNHLY; CDR2 reads FYNNEI. The V end was cut by 5 bases, the J end by 0 bases, with 14 bases between. This sequence was found in a female donor in good health, enrolled as a control in a pregnancy study. The sample consisted of CD8+ T cells from peripheral blood mononuclear cells, taken after pregnancy. This sequence joins TRBV2 and TRBJ1-5; tentative D call: TRBD1 (5 bases). CDR3 loop: CASSRRGSNSNQPQHF. The CDR3 nucleotides are TGTGCCAGCAGTCGACGGGGGTCGAATAGCAATCAGCCCCAGCATTTT. The full variable domain, rest sourced from reference TRBV2 and TRBJ1-5, is EPEVTQTPSHQVTQMGQEVILRCVPISNHLYFYWYRQILGQKVEFLVSFYNNEISEKSEIFDDQFSVERPDGSNFTLKIRSTKLEDSAMYFCASSRRGSNSNQPQHFGDGTRLSIL.